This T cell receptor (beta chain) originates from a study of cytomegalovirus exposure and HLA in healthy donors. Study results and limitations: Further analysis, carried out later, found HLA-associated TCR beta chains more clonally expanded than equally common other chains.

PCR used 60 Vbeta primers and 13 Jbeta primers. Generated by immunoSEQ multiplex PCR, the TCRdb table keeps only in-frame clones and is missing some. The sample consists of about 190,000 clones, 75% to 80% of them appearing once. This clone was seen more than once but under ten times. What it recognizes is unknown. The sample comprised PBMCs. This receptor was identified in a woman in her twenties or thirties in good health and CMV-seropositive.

CDR3 in amino acids: CASSYSSRASYEQYF. The CDR3, as DNA: TGTGCCAGCAGTTACTCGAGCAGGGCTTCCTACGAGCAGTACTTC. The chain employs TRBV6-5 and TRBJ2-7, with D perhaps TRBD1 (5 bases). Trimming pared 0 bases from V and 1 base from J, leaving 10 bases between. The CDR3 covers 15 residues. Germline CDR1 and CDR2: MNHEY and SVGAGI.